One TCR beta chain is described in this entry. This record belongs to a study of T cell clusters in autoimmune cytopenias. Germline-derived CDR1 and CDR2 are SGHAT and FQDESV (reference sequence). CDR3 length equals 16 residues. Multiplex touch-down PCR amplified TRB using TRB-A and TRB-B pools in one tube. TCRdb reworked the multiplex PCR reads into one entry per CDR3 protein, no DNA. The table lists several thousand distinct CDR3 sequences. Each sample's input was about 250 ng genomic DNA, 38,000 or so genome equivalents. V gene TRBV11-1 combines with J gene TRBJ2-1; TCRdb calls TRBD1, which cannot be checked without DNA. The sample comprised peripheral blood. The source is a human donor with an autoimmune cytopenia or autoimmune hepatitis (not recorded which). CDR3 residues: CASSPAGGFGDNEQFF.